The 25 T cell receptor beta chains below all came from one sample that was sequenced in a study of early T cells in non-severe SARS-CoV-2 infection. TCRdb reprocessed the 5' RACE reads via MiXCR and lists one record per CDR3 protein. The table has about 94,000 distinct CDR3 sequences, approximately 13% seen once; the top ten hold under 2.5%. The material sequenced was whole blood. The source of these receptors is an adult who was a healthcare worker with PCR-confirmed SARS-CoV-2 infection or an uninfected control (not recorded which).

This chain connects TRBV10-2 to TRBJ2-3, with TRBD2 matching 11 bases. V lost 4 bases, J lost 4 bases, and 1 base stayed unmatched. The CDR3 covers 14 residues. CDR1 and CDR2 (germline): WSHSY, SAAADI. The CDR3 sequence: CASSVAGGPDTQYF. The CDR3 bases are TGCGCCAGCAGTGTAGCGGGGGGGCCAGATACGCAGTATTTT.

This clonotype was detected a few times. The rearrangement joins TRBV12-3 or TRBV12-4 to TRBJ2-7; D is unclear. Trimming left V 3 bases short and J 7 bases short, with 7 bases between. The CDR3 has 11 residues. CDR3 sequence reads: CASSFGPEQYF. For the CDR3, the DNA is TGTGCCAGCAGTTTCGGGCCGGAGCAGTACTTC.

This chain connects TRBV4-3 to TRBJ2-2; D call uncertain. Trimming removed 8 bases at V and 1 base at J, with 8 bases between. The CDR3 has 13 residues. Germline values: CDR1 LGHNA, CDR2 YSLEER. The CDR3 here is CASQDRNTGELFF. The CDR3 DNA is TGCGCCAGCCAGGACCGGAACACCGGGGAGCTGTTTTTT.

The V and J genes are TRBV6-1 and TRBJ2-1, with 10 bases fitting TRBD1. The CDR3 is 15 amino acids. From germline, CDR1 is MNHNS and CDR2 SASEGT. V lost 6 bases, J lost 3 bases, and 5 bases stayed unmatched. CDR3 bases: TGTGCCAGCAGGGGCCGGACAGGGGGCTACAATGAGCAGTTCTTC. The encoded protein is CASRGRTGGYNEQFF.

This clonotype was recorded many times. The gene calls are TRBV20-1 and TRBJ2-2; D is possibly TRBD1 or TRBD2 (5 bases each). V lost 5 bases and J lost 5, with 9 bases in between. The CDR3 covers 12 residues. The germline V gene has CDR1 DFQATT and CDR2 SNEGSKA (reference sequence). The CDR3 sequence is CSAPEGTGELFF. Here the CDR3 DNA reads TGCAGTGCTCCAGAGGGGACCGGGGAGCTGTTTTTT.

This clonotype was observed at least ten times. The CDR3, as DNA: TGTGCCAGCAGTTCGGAAGGGACAGGGGACTACGAGCAGTACTTC. This sequence encodes CASSSEGTGDYEQYF. The chain couples TRBV28 to TRBJ2-7; 10 bases line up with TRBD1. V lost 4 bases to trimming and J lost 3 bases; unmatched junction nucleotides: 6. The germline V gene encodes CDR1 MDHEN and CDR2 SYDVKM. There are 15 residues in the CDR3.

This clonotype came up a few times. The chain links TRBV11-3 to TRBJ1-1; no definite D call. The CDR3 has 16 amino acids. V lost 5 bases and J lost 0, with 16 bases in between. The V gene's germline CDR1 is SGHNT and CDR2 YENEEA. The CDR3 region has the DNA TGTGCCAGCAGCCTACATAGGCCCAGGTTGAACACTGAAGCTTTCTTT. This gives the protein CASSLHRPRLNTEAFF.

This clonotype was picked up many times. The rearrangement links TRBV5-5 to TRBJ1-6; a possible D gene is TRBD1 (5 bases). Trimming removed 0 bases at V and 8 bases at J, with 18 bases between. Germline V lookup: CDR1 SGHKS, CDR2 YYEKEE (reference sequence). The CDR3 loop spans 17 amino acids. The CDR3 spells CASSLAGAGPLDSPLHF. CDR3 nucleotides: TGTGCCAGCAGCTTGGCCGGGGCAGGCCCCCTTGATTCACCCCTCCACTTT.

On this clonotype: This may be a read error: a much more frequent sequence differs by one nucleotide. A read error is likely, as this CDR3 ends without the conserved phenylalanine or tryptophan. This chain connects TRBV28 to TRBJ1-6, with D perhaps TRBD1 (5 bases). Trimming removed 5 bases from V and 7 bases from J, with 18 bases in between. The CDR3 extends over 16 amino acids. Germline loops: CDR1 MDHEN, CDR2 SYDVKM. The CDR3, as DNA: TGTGCCAGCAGTCCTACCGGCCGGGGCCGAAATTCACCCCTCCACTAT. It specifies CASSPTGRGRNSPLHY.

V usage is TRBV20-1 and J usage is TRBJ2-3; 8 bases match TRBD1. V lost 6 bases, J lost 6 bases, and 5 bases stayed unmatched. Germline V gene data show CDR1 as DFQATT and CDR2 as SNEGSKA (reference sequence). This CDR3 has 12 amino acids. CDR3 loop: CSARGPGDTQYF. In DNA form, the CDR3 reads TGCAGTGCCAGGGGGCCAGGGGATACGCAGTATTTT.

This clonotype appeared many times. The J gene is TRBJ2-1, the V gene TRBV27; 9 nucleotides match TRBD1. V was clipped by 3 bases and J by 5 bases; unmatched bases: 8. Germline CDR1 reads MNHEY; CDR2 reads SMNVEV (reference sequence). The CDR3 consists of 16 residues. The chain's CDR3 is CASSFPGTGTDNEQFF. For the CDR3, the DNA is TGTGCCAGCAGTTTCCCCGGGACAGGGACTGACAATGAGCAGTTCTTC.

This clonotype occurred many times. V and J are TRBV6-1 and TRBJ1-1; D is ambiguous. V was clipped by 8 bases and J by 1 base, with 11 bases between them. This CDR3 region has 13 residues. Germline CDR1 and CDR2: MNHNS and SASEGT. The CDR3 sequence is CASAAGKNTEAFF. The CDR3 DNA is TGTGCCAGCGCTGCCGGAAAGAACACTGAAGCTTTCTTT.

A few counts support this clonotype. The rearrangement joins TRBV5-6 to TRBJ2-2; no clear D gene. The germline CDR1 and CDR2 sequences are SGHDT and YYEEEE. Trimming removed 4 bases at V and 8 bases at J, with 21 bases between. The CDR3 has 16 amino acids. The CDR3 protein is CASSPQRLGIMGELFF. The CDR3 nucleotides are TGTGCCAGCAGCCCGCAGCGTTTGGGGATCATGGGGGAGCTGTTTTTT.

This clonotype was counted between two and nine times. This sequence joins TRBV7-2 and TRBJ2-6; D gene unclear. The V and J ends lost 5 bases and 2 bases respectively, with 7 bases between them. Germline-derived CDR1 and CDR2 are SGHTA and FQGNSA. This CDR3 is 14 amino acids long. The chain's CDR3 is CASSHFPGANVLTF. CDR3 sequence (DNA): TGTGCCAGCAGCCACTTCCCTGGGGCCAACGTCCTGACTTTC.

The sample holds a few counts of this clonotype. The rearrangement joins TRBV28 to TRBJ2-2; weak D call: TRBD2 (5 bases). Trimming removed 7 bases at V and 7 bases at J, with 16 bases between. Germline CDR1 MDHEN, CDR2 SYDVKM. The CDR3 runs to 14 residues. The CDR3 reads CASKLLPGDGELFF. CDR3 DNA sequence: TGTGCCAGCAAACTACTCCCCGGGGACGGGGAGCTGTTTTTT.

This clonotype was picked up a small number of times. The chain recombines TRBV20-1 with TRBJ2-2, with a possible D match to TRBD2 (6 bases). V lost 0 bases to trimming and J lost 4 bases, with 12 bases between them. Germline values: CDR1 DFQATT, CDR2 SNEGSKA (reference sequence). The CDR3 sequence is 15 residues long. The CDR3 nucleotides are TGCAGTGCTAGAGATAAGGGGCGGGGCACCGGGGAGCTGTTTTTT. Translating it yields CSARDKGRGTGELFF.

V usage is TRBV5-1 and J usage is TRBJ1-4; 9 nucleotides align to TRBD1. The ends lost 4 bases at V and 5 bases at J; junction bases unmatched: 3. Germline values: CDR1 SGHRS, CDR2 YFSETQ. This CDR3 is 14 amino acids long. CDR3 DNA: TGCGCCAGCAGCCAGGACAGGGGAAATGAAAAACTGTTTTTT. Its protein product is CASSQDRGNEKLFF.

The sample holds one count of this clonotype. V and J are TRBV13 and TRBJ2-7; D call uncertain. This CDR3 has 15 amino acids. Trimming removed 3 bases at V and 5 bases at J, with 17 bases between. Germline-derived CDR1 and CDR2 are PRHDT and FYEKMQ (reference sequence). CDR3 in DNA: TGTGCCAGCAGCTTTGTTCCAATAGGTCTTAACGAGCAGTACTTC. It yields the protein CASSFVPIGLNEQYF. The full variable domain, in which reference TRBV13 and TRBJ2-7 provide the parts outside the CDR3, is AAGVIQSPRHLIKEKRETATLKCYPIPRHDTVYWYQQGPGQDPQFLISFYEKMQSDKGSIPDRFSAQQFSDYHSELNMSSLELGDSALYFCASSFVPIGLNEQYFGPGTRLTVT.

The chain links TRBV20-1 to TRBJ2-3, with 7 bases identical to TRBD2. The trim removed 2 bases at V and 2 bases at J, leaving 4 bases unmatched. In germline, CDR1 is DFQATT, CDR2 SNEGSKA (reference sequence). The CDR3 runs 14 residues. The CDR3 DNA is TGCAGTGCTAGAATGGGGGGGACCACAGATACGCAGTATTTT. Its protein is CSARMGGTTDTQYF.

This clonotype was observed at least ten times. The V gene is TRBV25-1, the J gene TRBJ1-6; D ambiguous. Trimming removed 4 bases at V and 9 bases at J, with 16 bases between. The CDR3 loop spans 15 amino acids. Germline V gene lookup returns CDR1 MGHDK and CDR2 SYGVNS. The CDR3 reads CASSAVGLSSSPLHF. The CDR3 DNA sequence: TGTGCCAGCAGTGCGGTCGGGCTCAGCTCTTCACCCCTCCACTTT.

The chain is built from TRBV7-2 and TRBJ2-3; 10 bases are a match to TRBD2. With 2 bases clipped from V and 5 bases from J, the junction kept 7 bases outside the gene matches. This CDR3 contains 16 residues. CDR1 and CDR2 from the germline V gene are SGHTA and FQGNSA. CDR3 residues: CASSLLLAGMLDTQYF. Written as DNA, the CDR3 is TGTGCCAGCAGCTTATTACTAGCGGGGATGTTAGATACGCAGTATTTT.

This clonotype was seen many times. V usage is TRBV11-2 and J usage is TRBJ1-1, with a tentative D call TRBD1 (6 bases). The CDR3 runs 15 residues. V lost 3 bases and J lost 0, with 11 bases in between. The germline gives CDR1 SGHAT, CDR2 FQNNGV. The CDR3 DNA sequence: TGTGCCAGCAGCTTCTGGACAGTCATGAACACTGAAGCTTTCTTT. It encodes CASSFWTVMNTEAFF.

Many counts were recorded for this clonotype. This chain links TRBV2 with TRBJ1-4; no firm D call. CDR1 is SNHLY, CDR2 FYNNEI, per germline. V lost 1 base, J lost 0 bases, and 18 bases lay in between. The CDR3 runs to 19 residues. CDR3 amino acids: CASSEVSGWAGPTNEKLFF. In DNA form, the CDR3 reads TGTGCCAGCAGTGAAGTATCTGGGTGGGCAGGTCCAACTAATGAAAAACTGTTTTTT.

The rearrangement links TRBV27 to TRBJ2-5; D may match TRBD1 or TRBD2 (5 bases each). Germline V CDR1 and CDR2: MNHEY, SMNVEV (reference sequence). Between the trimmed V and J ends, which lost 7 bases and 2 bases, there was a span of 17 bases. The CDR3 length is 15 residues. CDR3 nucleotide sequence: TGTGCCAGCACCCGGGACGGATTATCGCAAGAGACCCAGTACTTC. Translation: CASTRDGLSQETQYF.

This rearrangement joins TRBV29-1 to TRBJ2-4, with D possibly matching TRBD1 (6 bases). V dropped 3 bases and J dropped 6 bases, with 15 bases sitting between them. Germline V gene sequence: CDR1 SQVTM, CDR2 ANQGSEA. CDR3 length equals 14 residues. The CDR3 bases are TGCAGCGTTGAGGATCCAGGGGCTGGAAACATTCAGTACTTC. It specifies CSVEDPGAGNIQYF.